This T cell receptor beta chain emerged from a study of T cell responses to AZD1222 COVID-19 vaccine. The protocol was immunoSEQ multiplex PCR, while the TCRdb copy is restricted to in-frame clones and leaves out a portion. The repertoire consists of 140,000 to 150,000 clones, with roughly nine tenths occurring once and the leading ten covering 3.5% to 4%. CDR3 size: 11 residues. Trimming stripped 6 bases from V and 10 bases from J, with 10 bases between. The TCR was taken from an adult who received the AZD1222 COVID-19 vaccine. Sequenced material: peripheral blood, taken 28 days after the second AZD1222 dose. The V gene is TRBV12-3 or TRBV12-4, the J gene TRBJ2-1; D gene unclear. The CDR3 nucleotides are TGTGCCAGCAGCCGGGTAGAGGAGCAGTTCTTC. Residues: CASSRVEEQFF.